Sequencing of this TCR beta chain was carried out in a study of T cell responses to AZD1222 COVID-19 vaccine. Study context: The analysis combined second doses at about 4 or about 12 weeks.

Comment on this clone: As yet, its antigen is unknown.

Sequenced by immunoSEQ multiplex PCR; TCRdb stores in-frame clones only, minus some. In the table there are approximately 140,000 clones, approximately 90% of which are singletons. General study results and limits: The study sampled repertoires only after the peak T cell response. The sample set comprised mostly white British donors with more females, and clonal diversity was possibly underestimated. Reportedly, close to half of spike-specific TCRs are directed against unmutated variant regions.

This sequence originates from an adult in good health. Sequenced here: peripheral blood, sampled on day 0 of AZD1222 vaccination.

CDR3 amino acids: CASTEGVRGYTF. Here the CDR3 DNA reads TGTGCCAGCACCGAGGGGGTTAGGGGCTACACCTTC. This sequence joins TRBV2 and TRBJ1-2, with a tentative D call TRBD1 (6 bases). The CDR3 runs to 12 residues. Per the germline V gene, CDR1 is SNHLY and CDR2 is FYNNEI. V was pared by 7 bases and J by 8 bases, with 14 bases between.